The T cell receptor beta chain under discussion was sequenced for a study of response to subunit inactivated influenza vaccine. TCRdb used MiXCR to reprocess the RT-PCR reads, holding one entry per CDR3 protein. The table lists about 570,000 distinct CDR3 sequences, 10% to 12% of them singletons, with 8% to 13% in the top ten. The CDR3 covers 16 residues. Deletions cut 0 bases from V and 4 bases from J, with 15 bases between. Separately, the same data were catalogued under a study of T cells expressing NK-cell markers. That work states: 5'RACE template switching with UMIs generated TCR beta cDNA.

This sample comprised PBMCs from blood, obtained on the day of vaccination. This chain connects TRBV12-3 or TRBV12-4 to TRBJ1-1, with a tentative D call TRBD1 (6 bases). This receptor was obtained from a man aged 45-60 years who received an inactivated influenza vaccine. CDR3 nucleotide sequence: TGTGCCAGCAGTTTAGCAACAGGGACGGGTCGCACTGAAGCTTTCTTT. Translation: CASSLATGTGRTEAFF.